This entry concerns a single T cell receptor (beta chain). Under the authors' procedure: Reference gene primers were amplified, and this amplification served to estimate nucleated cell counts. Clones were sequenced by immunoSEQ multiplex PCR, and TCRdb holds only the in-frame ones, with some missing. V and J calls and clone size follow that table, whereas D and trimming were derived from the DNA. The sample gives over 150,000 clones, 80% to 90% of which show up once; approximately 12% is in the top ten. The entry originates in a study of blood T cell repertoires in COVID-19. Study as a whole: PBMCs, B-cell-depleted T cells, or T cells provided the cDNA or gDNA that made up the material.

With V trimmed by 5 bases and J by 7 bases, 14 bases remained unmatched. Germline CDR1 LNHDA, CDR2 SQIVND (reference sequence). CDR3 length: 16 amino acids. The V gene is TRBV19, the J gene TRBJ1-2; 9 bases agree with TRBD1. Sequencing was performed on peripheral blood. The clonotype was recovered from a woman of 80 years or more with COVID-19, enrolled during active disease. CDR3 sequence (DNA): TGTGCCAGTAGTGCACAGGACAGGGGTGTAGGGAGTGGCTACACCTTC. Translating gives CASSAQDRGVGSGYTF. The full variable domain, in which reference TRBV19 and TRBJ1-2 provide the parts outside the CDR3, is DGGITQSPKYLFRKEGQNVTLSCEQNLNHDAMYWYRQDPGQGLRLIYYSQIVNDFQKGDIAEGYSVSREKKESFPLTVTSAQKNPTAFYLCASSAQDRGVGSGYTFGSGTRLTVV.